This T cell receptor beta chain was observed in a study of cytomegalovirus exposure and HLA in healthy donors. Study-level results: Presence/absence analyses treated sequencing depth as roughly uniform across donors.

Germline V gene sequence: CDR1 SGHAT, CDR2 FQNNGV. The CDR3 has 13 amino acids. V was shortened by 6 bases and J by 1 base, with 9 bases between the two germline ends. This clone showed up just a few times. The antigen is not known. The PCR used 60 Vbeta and 13 Jbeta primers. Some clones are missing from TCRdb's copy, which holds only in-frame ones; the method was immunoSEQ multiplex PCR. The repertoire includes about 120,000 clones, roughly 76% of them detected once, and 2.1% sits in the top ten. The V and J genes are TRBV11-2 and TRBJ1-1; the D gene is possibly TRBD1 (5 bases). The TCR comes from a young man in good health and CMV-seronegative. Sequenced material: PBMCs. CDR3 loop: CASSFQGNTEAFF. CDR3 DNA sequence: TGTGCCAGCAGTTTTCAGGGGAACACTGAAGCTTTCTTT. Supplemented by reference TRBV11-2 and TRBJ1-1, the full variable domain reads EAGVAQSPRYKIIEKRQSVAFWCNPISGHATLYWYQQILGQGPKLLIQFQNNGVVDDSQLPKDRFSAERLKGVDSTLKIQPAKLEDSAVYLCASSFQGNTEAFFGQGTRLTVV.